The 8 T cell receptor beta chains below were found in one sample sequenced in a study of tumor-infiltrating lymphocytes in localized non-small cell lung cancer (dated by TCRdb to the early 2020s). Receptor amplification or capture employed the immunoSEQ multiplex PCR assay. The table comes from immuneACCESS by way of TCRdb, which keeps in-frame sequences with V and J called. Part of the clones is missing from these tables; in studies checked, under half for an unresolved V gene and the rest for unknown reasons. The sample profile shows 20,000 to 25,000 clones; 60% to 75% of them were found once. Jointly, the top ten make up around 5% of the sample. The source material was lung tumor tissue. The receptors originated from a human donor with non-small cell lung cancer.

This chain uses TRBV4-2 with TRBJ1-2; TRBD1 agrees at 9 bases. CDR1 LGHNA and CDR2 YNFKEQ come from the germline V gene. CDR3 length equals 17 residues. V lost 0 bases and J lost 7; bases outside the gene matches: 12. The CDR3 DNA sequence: TGTGCCAGCAGCCAAGATAAACAGGGGGCGCGCCTGGTTGGCTACACCTTC. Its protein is CASSQDKQGARLVGYTF.

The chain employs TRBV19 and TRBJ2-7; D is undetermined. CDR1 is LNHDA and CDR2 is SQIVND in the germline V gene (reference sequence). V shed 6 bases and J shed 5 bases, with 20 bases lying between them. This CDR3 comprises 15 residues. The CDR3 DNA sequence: TGTGCCAGTAGCGATTATTCCGGTAGGGCGAACGAGCAGTACTTC. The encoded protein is CASSDYSGRANEQYF.

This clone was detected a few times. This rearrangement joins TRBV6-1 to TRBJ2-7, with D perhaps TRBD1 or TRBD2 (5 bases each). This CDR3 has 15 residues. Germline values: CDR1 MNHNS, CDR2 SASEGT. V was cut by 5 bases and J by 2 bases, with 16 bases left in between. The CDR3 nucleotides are TGTGCCAGCAGTCAAGGGGCAGGACTTGCCTACGAGCAGTACTTC. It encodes CASSQGAGLAYEQYF.

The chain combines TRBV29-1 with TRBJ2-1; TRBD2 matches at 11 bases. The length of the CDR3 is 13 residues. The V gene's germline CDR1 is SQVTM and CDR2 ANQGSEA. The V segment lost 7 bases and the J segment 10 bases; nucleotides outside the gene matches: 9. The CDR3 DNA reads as TGCAGCGGGGGGACTAGCGGAGCTGGGGAGCAGTTCTTC. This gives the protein CSGGTSGAGEQFF.

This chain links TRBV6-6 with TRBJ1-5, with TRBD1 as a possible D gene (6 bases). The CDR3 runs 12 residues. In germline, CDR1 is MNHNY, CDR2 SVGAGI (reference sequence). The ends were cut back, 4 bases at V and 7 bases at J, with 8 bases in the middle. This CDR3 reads CASSSRGQPQHF. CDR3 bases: TGTGCCAGCAGTTCTAGGGGGCAGCCCCAGCATTTT.

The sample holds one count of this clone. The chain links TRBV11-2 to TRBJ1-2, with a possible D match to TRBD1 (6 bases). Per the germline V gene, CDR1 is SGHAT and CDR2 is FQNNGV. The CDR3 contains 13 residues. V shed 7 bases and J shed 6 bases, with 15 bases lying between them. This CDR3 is CASNPTGIHGYTF. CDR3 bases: TGTGCCAGCAACCCAACAGGGATCCATGGCTACACCTTC.

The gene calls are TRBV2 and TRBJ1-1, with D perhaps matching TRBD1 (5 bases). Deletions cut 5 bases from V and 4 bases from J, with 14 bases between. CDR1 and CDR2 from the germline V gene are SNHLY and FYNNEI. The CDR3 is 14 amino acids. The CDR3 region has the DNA TGTGCCAGCAGTCAGGGATCCTTGGCCACTGAAGCTTTCTTT. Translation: CASSQGSLATEAFF.

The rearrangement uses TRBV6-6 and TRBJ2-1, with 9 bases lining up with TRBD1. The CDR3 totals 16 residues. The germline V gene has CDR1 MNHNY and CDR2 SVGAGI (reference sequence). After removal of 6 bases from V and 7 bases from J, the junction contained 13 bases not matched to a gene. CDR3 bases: TGTGCCAGCAGCTTGGGACAGGGAGGCTGGGATAATGAGCAGTTCTTC. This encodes CASSLGQGGWDNEQFF.